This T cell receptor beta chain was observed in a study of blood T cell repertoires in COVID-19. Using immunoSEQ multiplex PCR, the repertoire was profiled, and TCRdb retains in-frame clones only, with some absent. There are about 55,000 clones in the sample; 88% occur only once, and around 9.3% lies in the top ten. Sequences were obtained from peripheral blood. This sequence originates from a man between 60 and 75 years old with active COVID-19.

CDR3 in DNA: TGTGCCAGCAGCACAGGGGGCTATGGCTACACCTTC. Translating it yields CASSTGGYGYTF. The gene calls are TRBV6-5 and TRBJ1-2; 8 nucleotides align to TRBD1. Germline V lookup: CDR1 MNHEY, CDR2 SVGAGI. V was pared by 6 bases and J by 4 bases, with 1 base of the junction left unmatched. This CDR3 comprises 12 residues.